Reported below is one TCR beta chain. The CDR3 runs to 14 residues. CDR1 SGHAT and CDR2 FQNNGV come from the germline V gene. Trimming shortened V by 5 bases and J by 10 bases, and 17 bases separated the two germline ends. The data were produced by immunoSEQ multiplex PCR, yet TCRdb's version contains in-frame clones alone and is incomplete. Of 70,000 or so clones listed, around 89% are singletons. The data originate from a study of blood T cell repertoires in COVID-19. The sequencing sample was made of peripheral blood. The sequence was obtained from a man aged 55 to 70 with acute or convalescent COVID-19. This rearrangement joins TRBV11-2 to TRBJ1-4, with D perhaps TRBD1 (6 bases). The CDR3 reads CASSAIIEQGKLFF. The DNA for the CDR3 is TGTGCCAGCAGCGCCATAATAGAACAGGGAAAACTGTTTTTT.